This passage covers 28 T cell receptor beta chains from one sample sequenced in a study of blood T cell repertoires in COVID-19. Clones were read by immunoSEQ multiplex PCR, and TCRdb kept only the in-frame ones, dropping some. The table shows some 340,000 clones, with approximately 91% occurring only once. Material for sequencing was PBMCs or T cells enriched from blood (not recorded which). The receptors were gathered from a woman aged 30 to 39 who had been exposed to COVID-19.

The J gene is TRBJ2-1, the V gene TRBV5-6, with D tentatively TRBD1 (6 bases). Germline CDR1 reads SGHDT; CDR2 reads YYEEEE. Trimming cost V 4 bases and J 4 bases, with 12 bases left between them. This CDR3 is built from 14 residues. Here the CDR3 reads CASSPRGPYNEQFF. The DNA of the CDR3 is TGTGCCAGCAGCCCCAGGGGCCCTTACAATGAGCAGTTCTTC.

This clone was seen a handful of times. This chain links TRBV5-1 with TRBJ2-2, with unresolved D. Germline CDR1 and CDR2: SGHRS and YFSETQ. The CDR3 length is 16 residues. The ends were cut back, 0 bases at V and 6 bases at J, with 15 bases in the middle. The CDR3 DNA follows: TGCGCCAGCAGCTTGGCTCAGGTGGGCTTCGCCGGGGAGCTGTTTTTT. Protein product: CASSLAQVGFAGELFF.

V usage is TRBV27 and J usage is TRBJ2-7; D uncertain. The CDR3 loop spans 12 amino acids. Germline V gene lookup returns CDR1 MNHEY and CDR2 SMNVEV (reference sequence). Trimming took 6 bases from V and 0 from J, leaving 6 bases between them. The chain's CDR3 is CASRSNSYEQYF. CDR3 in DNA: TGTGCCAGCAGGTCAAACTCCTACGAGCAGTACTTC.

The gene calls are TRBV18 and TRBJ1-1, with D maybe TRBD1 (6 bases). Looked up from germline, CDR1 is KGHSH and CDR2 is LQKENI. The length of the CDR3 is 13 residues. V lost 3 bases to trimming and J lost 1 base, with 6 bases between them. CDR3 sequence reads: CASSPTGNTEAFF. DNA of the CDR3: TGTGCCAGCTCACCGACAGGGAACACTGAAGCTTTCTTT.

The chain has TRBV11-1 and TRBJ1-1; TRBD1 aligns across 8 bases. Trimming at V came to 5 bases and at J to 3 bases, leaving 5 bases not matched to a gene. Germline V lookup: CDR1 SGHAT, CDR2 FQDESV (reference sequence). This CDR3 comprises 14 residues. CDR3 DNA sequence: TGTGCCAGCAGCCTGACAGGGGAGTACACTGAAGCTTTCTTT. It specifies CASSLTGEYTEAFF.

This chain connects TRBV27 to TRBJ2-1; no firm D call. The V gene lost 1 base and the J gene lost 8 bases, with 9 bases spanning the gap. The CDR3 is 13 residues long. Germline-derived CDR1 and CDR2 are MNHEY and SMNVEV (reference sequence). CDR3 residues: CASSLFMYHEQFF. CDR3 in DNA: TGTGCCAGCAGTTTATTTATGTATCATGAGCAGTTCTTC.

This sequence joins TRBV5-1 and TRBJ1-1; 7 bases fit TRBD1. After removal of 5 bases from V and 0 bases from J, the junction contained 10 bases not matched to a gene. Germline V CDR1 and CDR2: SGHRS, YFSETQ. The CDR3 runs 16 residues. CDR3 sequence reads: CASRRGTDPMNTEAFF. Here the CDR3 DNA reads TGCGCCAGCAGACGAGGGACAGACCCAATGAACACTGAAGCTTTCTTT.

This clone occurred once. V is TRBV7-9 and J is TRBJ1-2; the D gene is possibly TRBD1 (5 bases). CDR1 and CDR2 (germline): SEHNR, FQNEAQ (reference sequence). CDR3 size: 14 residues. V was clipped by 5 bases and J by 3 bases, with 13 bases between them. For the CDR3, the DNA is TGTGCCAGCAGCATCTCTGGGGACTACTATGGCTACACCTTC. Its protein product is CASSISGDYYGYTF.

The CDR3, as DNA: TGCGCCAGCAGCTCACAGTACAATGAGCAGTTCTTC. Its translation is CASSSQYNEQFF. The V call is TRBV5-1, the J call TRBJ2-1; D gene uncertain. Germline V gives CDR1 SGHRS, CDR2 YFSETQ. CDR3 length: 12 amino acids. V lost 3 bases and J 4 bases, leaving 5 bases between the germline ends.

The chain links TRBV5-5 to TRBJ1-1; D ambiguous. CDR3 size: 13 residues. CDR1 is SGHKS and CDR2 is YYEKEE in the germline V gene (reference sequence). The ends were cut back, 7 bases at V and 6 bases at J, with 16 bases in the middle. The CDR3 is CASVARQTAEAFF. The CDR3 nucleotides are TGTGCCAGCGTCGCGCGTCAGACTGCTGAAGCTTTCTTT.

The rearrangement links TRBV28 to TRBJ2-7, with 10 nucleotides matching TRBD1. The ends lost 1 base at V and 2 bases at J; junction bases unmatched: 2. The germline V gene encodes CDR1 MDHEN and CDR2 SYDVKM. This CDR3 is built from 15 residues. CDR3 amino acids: CASSLSGQGPYEQYF. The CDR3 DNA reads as TGTGCCAGCAGTTTATCGGGACAGGGGCCCTACGAGCAGTACTTC.

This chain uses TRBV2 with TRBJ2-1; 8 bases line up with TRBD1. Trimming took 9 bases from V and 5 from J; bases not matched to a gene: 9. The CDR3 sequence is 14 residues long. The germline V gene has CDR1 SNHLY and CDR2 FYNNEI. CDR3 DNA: TGTGCCAGTAACAGACAGGGGATGAACAATGAGCAGTTCTTC. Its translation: CASNRQGMNNEQFF.

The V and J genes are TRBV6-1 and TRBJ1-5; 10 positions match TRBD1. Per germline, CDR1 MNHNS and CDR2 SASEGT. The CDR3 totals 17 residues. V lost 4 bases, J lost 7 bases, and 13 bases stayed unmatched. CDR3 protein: CASSALRTGGTTQPQHF. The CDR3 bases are TGTGCCAGCAGTGCACTAAGGACAGGGGGAACCACCCAGCCCCAGCATTTT.

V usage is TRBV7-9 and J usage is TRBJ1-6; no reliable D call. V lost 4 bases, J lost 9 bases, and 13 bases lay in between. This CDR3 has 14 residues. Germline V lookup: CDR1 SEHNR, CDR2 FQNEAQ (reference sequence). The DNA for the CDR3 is TGTGCCAGCAGCTCAGGTCTGGTTGGTTCACCCCTCCACTTT. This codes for CASSSGLVGSPLHF. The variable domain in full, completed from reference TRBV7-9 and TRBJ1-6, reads DTGVSQNPRHKITKRGQNVTFRCDPISEHNRLYWYRQTLGQGPEFLTYFQNEAQLEKSRLLSDRFSAERPKGSFSTLEIQRTEQGDSAMYLCASSSGLVGSPLHFGNGTRLTVT.

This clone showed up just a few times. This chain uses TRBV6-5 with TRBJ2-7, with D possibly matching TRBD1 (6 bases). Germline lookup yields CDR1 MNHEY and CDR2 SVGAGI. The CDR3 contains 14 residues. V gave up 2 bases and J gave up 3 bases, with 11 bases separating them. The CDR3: CASSYGDTYYEQYF. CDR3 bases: TGTGCCAGCAGTTACGGGGACACTTACTACGAGCAGTACTTC.

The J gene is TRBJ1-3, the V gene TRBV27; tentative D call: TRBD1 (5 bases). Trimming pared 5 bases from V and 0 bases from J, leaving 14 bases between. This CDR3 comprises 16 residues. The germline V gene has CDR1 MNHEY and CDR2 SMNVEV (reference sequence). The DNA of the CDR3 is TGTGCCAGCAGTGTAGGGGCGGGATACTCTGGAAACACCATATATTTT. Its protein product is CASSVGAGYSGNTIYF.

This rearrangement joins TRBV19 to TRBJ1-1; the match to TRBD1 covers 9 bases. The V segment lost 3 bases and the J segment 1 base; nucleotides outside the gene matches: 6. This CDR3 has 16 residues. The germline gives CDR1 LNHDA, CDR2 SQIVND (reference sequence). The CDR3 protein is CASSIRDRVGNTEAFF. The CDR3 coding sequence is TGTGCCAGTAGTATCCGGGACAGGGTAGGGAACACTGAAGCTTTCTTT. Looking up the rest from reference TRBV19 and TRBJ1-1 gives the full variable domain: DGGITQSPKYLFRKEGQNVTLSCEQNLNHDAMYWYRQDPGQGLRLIYYSQIVNDFQKGDIAEGYSVSREKKESFPLTVTSAQKNPTAFYLCASSIRDRVGNTEAFFGQGTRLTVV.

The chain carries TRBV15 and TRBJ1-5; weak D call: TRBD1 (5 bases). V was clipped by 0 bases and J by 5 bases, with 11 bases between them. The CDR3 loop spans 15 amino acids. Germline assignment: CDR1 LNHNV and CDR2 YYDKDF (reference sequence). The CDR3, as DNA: TGTGCCACCAGCAGAGAGGCCAGGGTCGATCAGCCCCAGCATTTT. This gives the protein CATSREARVDQPQHF.

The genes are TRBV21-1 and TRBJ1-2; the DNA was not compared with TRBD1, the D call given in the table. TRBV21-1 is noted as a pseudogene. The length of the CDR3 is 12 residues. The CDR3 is CASYNDRLGYTF. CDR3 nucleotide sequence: TGTGCCAGCTACAATGACAGACTGGGCTACACCTTC.

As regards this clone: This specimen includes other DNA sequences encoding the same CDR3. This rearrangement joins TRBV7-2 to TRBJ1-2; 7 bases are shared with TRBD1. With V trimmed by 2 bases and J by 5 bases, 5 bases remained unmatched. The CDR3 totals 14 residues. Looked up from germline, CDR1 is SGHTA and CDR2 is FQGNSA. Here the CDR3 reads CASSLKGAIYGYTF. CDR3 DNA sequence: TGTGCCAGCAGCTTAAAGGGGGCGATTTATGGCTACACCTTC.

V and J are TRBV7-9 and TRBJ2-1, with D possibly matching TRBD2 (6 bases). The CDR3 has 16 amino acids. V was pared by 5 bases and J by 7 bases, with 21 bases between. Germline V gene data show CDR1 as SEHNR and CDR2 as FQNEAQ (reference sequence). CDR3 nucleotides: TGTGCCAGCAGCCCTCGGCGGGGTTTTGATTTTAATGAGCAGTTCTTC. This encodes CASSPRRGFDFNEQFF.

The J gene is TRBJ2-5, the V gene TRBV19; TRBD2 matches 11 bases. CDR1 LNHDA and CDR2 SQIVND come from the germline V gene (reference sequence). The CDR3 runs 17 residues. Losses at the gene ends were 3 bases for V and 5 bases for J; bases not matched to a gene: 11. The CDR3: CASSIYLLAGGRETQYF. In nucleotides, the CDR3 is TGTGCCAGTAGTATTTATCTTCTAGCGGGGGGAAGGGAGACCCAGTACTTC.

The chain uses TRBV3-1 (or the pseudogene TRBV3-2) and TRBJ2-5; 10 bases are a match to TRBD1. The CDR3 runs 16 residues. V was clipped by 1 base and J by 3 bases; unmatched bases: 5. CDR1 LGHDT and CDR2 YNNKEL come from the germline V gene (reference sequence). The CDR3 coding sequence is TGTGCCAGCAGCCAAGGGCTAGGGACAGGGGAAGAGACCCAGTACTTC. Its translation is CASSQGLGTGEETQYF.

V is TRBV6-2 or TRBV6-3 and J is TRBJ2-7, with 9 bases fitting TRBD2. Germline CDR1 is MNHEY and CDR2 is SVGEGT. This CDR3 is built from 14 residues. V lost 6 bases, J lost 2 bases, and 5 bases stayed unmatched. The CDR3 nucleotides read TGTGCCAGCAGCCGGAGCGGGGGGCCCTACGAGCAGTACTTC. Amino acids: CASSRSGGPYEQYF.

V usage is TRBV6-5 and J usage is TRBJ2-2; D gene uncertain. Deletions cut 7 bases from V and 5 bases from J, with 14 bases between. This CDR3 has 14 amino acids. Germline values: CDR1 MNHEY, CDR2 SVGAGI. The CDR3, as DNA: TGTGCCAGCACCCTTGAAATGAGGACCGGGGAGCTGTTTTTT. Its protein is CASTLEMRTGELFF.

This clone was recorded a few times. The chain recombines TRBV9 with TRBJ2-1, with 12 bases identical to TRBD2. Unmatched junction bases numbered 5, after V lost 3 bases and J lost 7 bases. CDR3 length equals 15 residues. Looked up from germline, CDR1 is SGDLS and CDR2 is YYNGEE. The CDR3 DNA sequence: TGTGCCAGCAGCGCAACTGGGACTAGCGGGAATGAGCAGTTCTTC. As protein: CASSATGTSGNEQFF.

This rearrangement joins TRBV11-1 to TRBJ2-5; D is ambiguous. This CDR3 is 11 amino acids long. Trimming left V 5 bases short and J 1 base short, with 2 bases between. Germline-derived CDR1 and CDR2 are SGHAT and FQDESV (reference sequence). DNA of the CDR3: TGTGCCAGCAGCCTCCAAGAGACCCAGTACTTC. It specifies CASSLQETQYF.

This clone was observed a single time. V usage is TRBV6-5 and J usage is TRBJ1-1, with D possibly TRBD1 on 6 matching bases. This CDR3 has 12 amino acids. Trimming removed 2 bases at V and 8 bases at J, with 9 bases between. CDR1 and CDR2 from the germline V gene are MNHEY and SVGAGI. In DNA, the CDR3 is TGTGCCAGCAGTTACACGGGGACAGAAGCTTTCTTT. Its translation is CASSYTGTEAFF.